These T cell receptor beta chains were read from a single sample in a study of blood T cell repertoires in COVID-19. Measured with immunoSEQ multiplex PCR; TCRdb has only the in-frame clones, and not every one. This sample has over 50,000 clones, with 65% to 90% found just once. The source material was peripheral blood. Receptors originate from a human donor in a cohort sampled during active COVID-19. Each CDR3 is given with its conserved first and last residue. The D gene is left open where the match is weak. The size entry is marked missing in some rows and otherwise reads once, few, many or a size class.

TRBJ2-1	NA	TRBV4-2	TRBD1	CASSPLGGTGHENEQFF	TGTGCTAGCAGCCCCCTGGGAGGGACAGGGCATGAAAATGAGCAGTTCTTC
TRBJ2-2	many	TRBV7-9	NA	CASSVRVGRRSTGELFF	TGTGCCAGCAGCGTCAGGGTTGGGCGGCGTTCGACCGGGGAGCTGTTTTTT
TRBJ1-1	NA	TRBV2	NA	CASSPLGMNTEAFF	TGTGCCAGCAGCCCGCTAGGTATGAACACTGAAGCTTTCTTT
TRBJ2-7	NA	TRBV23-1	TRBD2	CASSQSSGGVHEQYF	TGCGCCAGCAGTCAATCCAGCGGGGGGGTGCACGAGCAGTACTTC
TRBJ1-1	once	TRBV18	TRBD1	CASSPMGQGGDTEAFF	TGTGCCAGCTCACCAATGGGACAGGGAGGCGACACTGAAGCTTTCTTT
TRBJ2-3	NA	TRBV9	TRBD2	CASSLRMGREGLLDTQYF	TGTGCCAGCAGCTTACGAATGGGGCGGGAGGGCCTGTTAGATACGCAGTATTTT
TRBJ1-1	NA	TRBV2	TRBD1	CASSLSGTGGTEAFF	TGTGCCAGCAGTCTCTCCGGGACAGGGGGCACTGAAGCTTTCTTT
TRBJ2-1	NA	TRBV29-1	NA	CSGGETGNEQFF	TGCAGCGGCGGGGAAACGGGCAATGAGCAGTTCTTC
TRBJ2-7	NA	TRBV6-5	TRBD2	CASSLAGNEYEQYF	TGTGCCAGCAGCCTAGCGGGAAATGAATACGAGCAGTACTTC
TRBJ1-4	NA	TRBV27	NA	CASSPGHLNEKLFF	TGTGCCAGCAGTCCGGGACATCTTAATGAAAAACTGTTTTTT
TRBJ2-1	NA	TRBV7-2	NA	CASSPPGREEFF	TGTGCCAGCAGCCCCCCCGGGAGAGAGGAGTTCTTC
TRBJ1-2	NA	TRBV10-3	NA	CAISGRESQNYGYTF	TGTGCCATCAGTGGGCGGGAGAGTCAAAACTATGGCTACACCTTC
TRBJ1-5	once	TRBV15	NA	CAAGGLKPQHF	TGTGCCGCCGGGGGACTCAAGCCCCAGCATTTT
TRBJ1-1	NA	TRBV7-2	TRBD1	CASSPGTGGQAFF	TGTGCCAGCAGCCCCGGGACAGGGGGACAAGCTTTCTTT
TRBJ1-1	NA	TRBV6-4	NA	CAGWGGLNTEAFF	TGTGCCGGGTGGGGGGGCCTGAACACTGAAGCTTTCTTT
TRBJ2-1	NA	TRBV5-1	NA	CASSPSLYSSVSYNEQFF	TGCGCCAGCAGTCCTAGCTTGTACTCCTCTGTCTCCTACAATGAGCAGTTCTTC
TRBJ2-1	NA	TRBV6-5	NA	CASSYQWTGSYNEQFF	TGTGCCAGCAGTTACCAATGGACTGGGTCCTACAATGAGCAGTTCTTC
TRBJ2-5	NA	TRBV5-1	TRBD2	CASSSISGGETQYF	TGCGCCAGCAGCTCAATTAGCGGGGGAGAGACCCAGTACTTC
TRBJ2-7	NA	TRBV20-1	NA	CSASNSNYEQYF	TGCAGTGCTAGTAACTCTAACTACGAGCAGTACTTC
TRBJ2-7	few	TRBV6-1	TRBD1	CASSEWTGGPYEQYF	TGTGCCAGCAGTGAATGGACAGGGGGCCCCTACGAGCAGTACTTC
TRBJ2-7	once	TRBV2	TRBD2	CATSVGTSGPYEQYF	TGTGCCACAAGTGTGGGGACTAGCGGACCCTACGAGCAGTACTTC
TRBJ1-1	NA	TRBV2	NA	CASREDRIRDTEAFF	TGTGCCAGCAGGGAAGACAGGATAAGGGACACTGAAGCTTTCTTT
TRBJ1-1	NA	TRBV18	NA	CASSLLSGKGNTEAFF	TGTGCCAGCTCACTCCTATCAGGGAAGGGCAACACTGAAGCTTTCTTT
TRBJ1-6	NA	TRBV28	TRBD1	CATSVGTALNSPLHF	TGTGCCACCTCCGTGGGGACAGCTCTTAATTCACCCCTCCACTTT
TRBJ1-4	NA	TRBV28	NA	CASSFRATNEKLFF	TGTGCCAGCAGTTTCCGTGCAACTAATGAAAAACTGTTTTTT
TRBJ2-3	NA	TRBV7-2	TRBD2	CASSLDWRRGRTDTQYF	TGTGCCAGCAGCTTAGATTGGAGGCGCGGGAGAACAGATACGCAGTATTTT
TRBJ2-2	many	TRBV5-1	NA	CASRRDISNTGELFF	TGCGCCAGCCGCCGGGACATTTCGAACACCGGGGAGCTGTTTTTT
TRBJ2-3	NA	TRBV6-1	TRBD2	CASSEPRLAREPDTQYF	TGTGCCAGCAGTGAACCCAGACTAGCGAGAGAACCAGATACGCAGTATTTT